Presented here are 25 T cell receptor beta chains from one specimen sequenced in a study of cytomegalovirus exposure and HLA in healthy donors. PCR employed 60 Vbeta and 13 Jbeta primers. The table came from immunoSEQ multiplex PCR; TCRdb's copy has only in-frame clones and leaves some out. Of 150,000 or so clones listed, over 65% are singletons. Input material: PBMCs. The receptors were gathered from a woman between 40 and 50 years old in good health and CMV-seronegative.

The J gene is TRBJ1-4, the V gene TRBV7-9, with D possibly being TRBD1 (5 bases). The CDR3 sequence is 14 residues long. Trimming cost V 1 base and J 3 bases, with 6 bases left between them. Germline CDR1 SEHNR, CDR2 FQNEAQ (reference sequence). The CDR3 is CASSLGGSNEKLFF. CDR3 DNA: TGTGCCAGCAGCTTAGGGGGCTCTAATGAAAAACTGTTTTTT.

The V call is TRBV14, the J call TRBJ2-3, with TRBD1 matching over 7 bases. Germline CDR1 and CDR2: SGHDN and FVKESK. Trimming took 4 bases from V and 2 from J; bases not matched to a gene: 3. The CDR3 covers 14 residues. CDR3 nucleotides: TGTGCCAGCAGCCCTGGGACAGCCACAGATACGCAGTATTTT. The encoded protein is CASSPGTATDTQYF.

V and J are TRBV13 and TRBJ2-7; perhaps TRBD2 as D (5 bases). V lost 5 bases and J lost 4, with 9 bases in between. This CDR3 comprises 12 residues. Germline V CDR1 and CDR2: PRHDT, FYEKMQ (reference sequence). CDR3 in amino acids: CASSGGRYEQYF. Written as DNA, the CDR3 is TGTGCCAGCAGCGGAGGTCGGTACGAGCAGTACTTC.

The V and J genes are TRBV4-2 and TRBJ1-1; D gene unclear. Between the trimmed V and J ends, which lost 2 bases and 0 bases, there was a span of 7 bases. The germline gives CDR1 LGHNA, CDR2 YNFKEQ. The CDR3 is 14 amino acids. The CDR3 nucleotides read TGTGCCAGCAGCCAACTGGGCATGAACACTGAAGCTTTCTTT. Translating gives CASSQLGMNTEAFF.

CDR3 sequence (DNA): TGTGCCAGCAGTGAAGATAGCGGGGGAGAGACCCAGTACTTC. Translating it yields CASSEDSGGETQYF. The chain combines TRBV2 with TRBJ2-5; 9 nucleotides agree with TRBD2. The V gene end was trimmed by 1 base and the J gene end by 4 bases; junction bases not matched to a gene: 1. The CDR3 contains 14 residues. CDR1 and CDR2 (germline): SNHLY, FYNNEI.

This rearrangement joins TRBV9 to TRBJ1-1; maybe TRBD1 (5 bases). V was clipped by 1 base and J by 0 bases, with 7 bases between them. CDR1 and CDR2 from the germline V gene are SGDLS and YYNGEE. The CDR3 consists of 14 residues. The CDR3 nucleotides are TGTGCCAGCAGCGTATCAGGGATGAACACTGAAGCTTTCTTT. Amino acids: CASSVSGMNTEAFF.

This clone was seen a single time. V usage is TRBV7-9 and J usage is TRBJ1-2; D is ambiguous. Germline V gives CDR1 SEHNR, CDR2 FQNEAQ (reference sequence). V was shortened by 4 bases and J by 0 bases, with 12 bases between the two germline ends. This CDR3 is built from 15 residues. The CDR3 bases are TGTGCCAGCAGCTCCGCACTAAGAGCTAACTATGGCTACACCTTC. It codes for CASSSALRANYGYTF.

The V gene is TRBV6-1, the J gene TRBJ1-2, with D unresolved. The CDR3 extends over 14 amino acids. Germline-derived CDR1 and CDR2 are MNHNS and SASEGT. V lost 5 bases and J lost 0, with 10 bases in between. The CDR3 nucleotides are TGTGCCAGCAGTAGACCGACTGCTAACTATGGCTACACCTTC. Translating gives CASSRPTANYGYTF.

The gene calls are TRBV11-2 and TRBJ1-3; D is undetermined. The CDR3 sequence is 14 residues long. Germline assignment: CDR1 SGHAT and CDR2 FQNNGV. Trimming took 3 bases from V and 0 from J, leaving 6 bases between them. This CDR3 reads CASSLTPSGNTIYF. The DNA of the CDR3 is TGTGCCAGCAGCTTGACACCCTCTGGAAACACCATATATTTT.

The chain employs TRBV19 and TRBJ2-2; possible D gene TRBD1, 7 bases. The germline V gene encodes CDR1 LNHDA and CDR2 SQIVND (reference sequence). This CDR3 contains 14 residues. Trimming left V 3 bases short and J 7 bases short, with 12 bases between. CDR3 coding DNA: TGTGCCAGTAGTATCAGGGGGGATAACGGGGAGCTGTTTTTT. It encodes CASSIRGDNGELFF.

This chain uses TRBV18 with TRBJ2-1; D may be TRBD1 (5 bases). Germline CDR1 and CDR2: KGHSH and LQKENI. Trimming shortened V by 2 bases and J by 4 bases, and 9 bases separated the two germline ends. This CDR3 is 14 amino acids long. In nucleotides, the CDR3 is TGTGCCAGCTCACCAGCAGGGTCTTACAATGAGCAGTTCTTC. It is translated as CASSPAGSYNEQFF. The whole variable domain, filled in from reference TRBV18 and TRBJ2-1, reads NAGVMQNPRHLVRRRGQEARLRCSPMKGHSHVYWYRQLPEEGLKFMVYLQKENIIDESGMPKERFSAEFPKEGPSILRIQQVVRGDSAAYFCASSPAGSYNEQFFGPGTRLTVL.

V and J are TRBV5-1 and TRBJ1-1; D gene unclear. V was shortened by 0 bases and J by 2 bases, with 11 bases between the two germline ends. The CDR3 totals 15 residues. Germline-derived CDR1 and CDR2 are SGHRS and YFSETQ. CDR3 coding DNA: TGCGCCAGCAGCTTGGCGAGGGAGGCTAACACTGAAGCTTTCTTT. The encoded protein is CASSLAREANTEAFF.

V and J are TRBV19 and TRBJ2-3; tentatively, D is TRBD2 (6 bases). This CDR3 region has 13 residues. Germline lookup yields CDR1 LNHDA and CDR2 SQIVND (reference sequence). The V end lost 6 bases, the J end lost 5 bases, and 12 bases lay between the germline ends. DNA of the CDR3: TGTGCCAGTAGCAGTAGGAGGGGAGATACGCAGTATTTT. Translated, it gives CASSSRRGDTQYF.

As for this clone: Other nucleotide sequences from this sample produce the same CDR3. The rearrangement uses TRBV5-1 and TRBJ2-2; a possible D gene is TRBD2 (6 bases). Germline CDR1 reads SGHRS; CDR2 reads YFSETQ. This CDR3 contains 15 residues. Trimming took off 2 bases at V and 0 bases at J, with 8 bases between the two ends. The CDR3 spells CASSLAGANTGELFF. The CDR3, as DNA: TGCGCCAGCAGCTTAGCGGGCGCGAACACCGGGGAGCTGTTTTTT.

The chain joins TRBV5-1 to TRBJ1-2; a possible D gene is TRBD1 (5 bases). Germline CDR1 reads SGHRS; CDR2 reads YFSETQ. CDR3 length: 15 residues. Trimming stripped 7 bases from V and 5 bases from J, with 21 bases between. CDR3 in amino acids: CASRGTSATVYGYTF. The DNA of the CDR3 is TGCGCCAGCCGCGGGACGTCGGCCACCGTATATGGCTACACCTTC.

V is TRBV28 and J is TRBJ2-1, with D perhaps TRBD2 (7 bases). V lost 3 bases and J lost 9, with 15 bases in between. There are 14 residues in the CDR3. The germline gives CDR1 MDHEN, CDR2 SYDVKM. The CDR3 DNA sequence: TGTGCCAGCAGTTTTTACGGGGGGCCTAGTGAGCAGTTCTTC. Its protein product is CASSFYGGPSEQFF.

This clone was recorded once. The chain has TRBV28 and TRBJ1-5; D is unclear. This CDR3 has 16 residues. Germline CDR1 MDHEN, CDR2 SYDVKM. V dropped 1 base and J dropped 1 base, with 11 bases sitting between them. CDR3 protein: CASSLSSGWSNQPQHF. The CDR3 DNA reads as TGTGCCAGCAGTTTATCATCGGGGTGGAGCAATCAGCCCCAGCATTTT.

The chain has TRBV6-1 and TRBJ2-3, with D perhaps matching TRBD2 (6 bases). Trimming removed 7 bases at V and 2 bases at J, with 13 bases between. The CDR3 spans 14 residues. CDR1 and CDR2 from the germline V gene are MNHNS and SASEGT. In nucleotides, the CDR3 is TGTGCCAGCAAGTTTCGCGGGGACACAGATACGCAGTATTTT. Amino acids: CASKFRGDTDTQYF.

This clone came up a few times. The chain has TRBV5-4 and TRBJ2-5; D is unclear. This CDR3 has 12 residues. V lost 2 bases to trimming and J lost 2 bases, with 4 bases between them. Germline CDR1 SGHNT, CDR2 YYREEE (reference sequence). This CDR3 reads CASSFPQETQYF. The CDR3 DNA is TGTGCCAGCAGCTTCCCTCAAGAGACCCAGTACTTC.

The V and J genes are TRBV2 and TRBJ1-2; maybe TRBD1 (6 bases). The CDR3 has 14 amino acids. CDR1 is SNHLY and CDR2 is FYNNEI in the germline V gene. Trimming shortened V by 8 bases and J by 0 bases, and 13 bases separated the two germline ends. CDR3 region: CASHPTGSNYGYTF. CDR3 nucleotides: TGTGCCAGCCACCCGACAGGCTCTAACTATGGCTACACCTTC.

V is TRBV2 and J is TRBJ1-6, with 8 bases identical to TRBD1. The germline CDR1 and CDR2 sequences are SNHLY and FYNNEI. V lost 7 bases and J lost 8; bases outside the gene matches: 4. The CDR3 totals 13 residues. The CDR3 is CASMDRADSPLHF. CDR3 sequence (DNA): TGTGCCAGCATGGACAGGGCCGATTCACCCCTCCACTTT.

This clone was counted once. Written as DNA, the CDR3 is TGCGCCAGCAGCTTGGCAGGCCGTGGGTCCCAGTACTTC. Translated, it gives CASSLAGRGSQYF. This rearrangement joins TRBV5-1 to TRBJ2-5; D not certain. V was pared by 0 bases and J by 9 bases, with 12 bases between. This CDR3 has 13 residues. CDR1 SGHRS and CDR2 YFSETQ come from the germline V gene. The full variable domain, in which reference TRBV5-1 and TRBJ2-5 provide the parts outside the CDR3, is KAGVTQTPRYLIKTRGQQVTLSCSPISGHRSVSWYQQTPGQGLQFLFEYFSETQRNKGNFPGRFSGRQFSNSRSEMNVSTLELGDSALYLCASSLAGRGSQYFGPGTRLLVL.

As DNA, the CDR3 is TGTGCCAGCAGTCTCTACCGGGACAGGGAACCTGAAGCTTTCTTT. Encoded protein: CASSLYRDREPEAFF. The V and J genes are TRBV28 and TRBJ1-1; 9 nucleotides agree with TRBD1. The CDR3 consists of 15 residues. In germline, CDR1 is MDHEN, CDR2 SYDVKM. Losses at the gene ends were 5 bases for V and 6 bases for J; bases not matched to a gene: 10. The variable domain in full, with the rest retrieved from reference TRBV28 and TRBJ1-1, is DVKVTQSSRYLVKRTGEKVFLECVQDMDHENMFWYRQDPGLGLRLIYFSYDVKMKEKGDIPEGYSVSREKKERFSLILESASTNQTSMYLCASSLYRDREPEAFFGQGTRLTVV.

The genes are TRBV29-1 and TRBJ1-5, with D perhaps TRBD1 (6 bases). Germline V gene sequence: CDR1 SQVTM, CDR2 ANQGSEA. V dropped 4 bases and J dropped 7 bases, with 14 bases sitting between them. The CDR3 contains 13 residues. DNA for the CDR3: TGCAGCGTTGCAGCAGGGGCGCGGCAGCCCCAGCATTTT. It codes for CSVAAGARQPQHF.

This chain joins TRBV18 and TRBJ2-1; 7 bases match TRBD2. Germline V lookup: CDR1 KGHSH, CDR2 LQKENI. The CDR3 extends over 15 amino acids. Trimming at V came to 0 bases and at J to 3 bases, leaving 2 bases not matched to a gene. CDR3 nucleotide sequence: TGTGCCAGCTCACCACCCACTAGCGTCTACAATGAGCAGTTCTTC. This sequence encodes CASSPPTSVYNEQFF.